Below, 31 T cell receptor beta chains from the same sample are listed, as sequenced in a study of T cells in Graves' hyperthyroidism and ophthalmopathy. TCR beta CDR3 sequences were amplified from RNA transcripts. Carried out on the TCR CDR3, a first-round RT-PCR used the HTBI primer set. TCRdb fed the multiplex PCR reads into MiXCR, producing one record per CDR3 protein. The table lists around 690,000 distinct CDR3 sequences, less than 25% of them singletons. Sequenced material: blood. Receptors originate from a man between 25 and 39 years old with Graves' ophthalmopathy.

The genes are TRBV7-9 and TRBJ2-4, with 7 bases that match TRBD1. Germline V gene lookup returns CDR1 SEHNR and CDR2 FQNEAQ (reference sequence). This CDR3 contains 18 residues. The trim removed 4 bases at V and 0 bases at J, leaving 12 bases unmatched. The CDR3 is CASSSIQGGNVAKNIQYF. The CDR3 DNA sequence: TGTGCCAGCAGCTCGATTCAAGGGGGCAACGTAGCCAAAAACATTCAGTACTTC.

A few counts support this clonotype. CDR3 sequence reads: CSARDRGLAVYNEQFF. CDR3 coding DNA: TGCAGTGCTAGAGACCGGGGACTAGCGGTCTACAATGAGCAGTTCTTC. The rearrangement uses TRBV20-1 and TRBJ2-1; 11 positions match TRBD2. CDR1 and CDR2 (germline): DFQATT, SNEGSKA (reference sequence). The CDR3 spans 16 residues. J was trimmed by 3 bases and V by 0 bases; bases with no gene match: 4.

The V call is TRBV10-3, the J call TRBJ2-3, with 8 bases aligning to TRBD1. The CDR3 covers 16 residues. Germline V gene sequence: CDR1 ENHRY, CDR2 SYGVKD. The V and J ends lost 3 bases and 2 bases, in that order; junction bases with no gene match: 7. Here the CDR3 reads CAISDPGQAFTDTQYF. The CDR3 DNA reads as TGTGCCATCAGTGATCCGGGACAGGCCTTCACAGATACGCAGTATTTT.

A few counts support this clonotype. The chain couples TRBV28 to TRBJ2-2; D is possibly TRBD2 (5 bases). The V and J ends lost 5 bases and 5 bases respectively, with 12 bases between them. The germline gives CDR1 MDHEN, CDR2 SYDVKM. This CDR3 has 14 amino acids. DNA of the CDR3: TGTGCCAGCAGTGAGGGAGTAAGGACCGGGGAGCTGTTTTTT. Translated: CASSEGVRTGELFF. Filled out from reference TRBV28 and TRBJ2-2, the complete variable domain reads DVKVTQSSRYLVKRTGEKVFLECVQDMDHENMFWYRQDPGLGLRLIYFSYDVKMKEKGDIPEGYSVSREKKERFSLILESASTNQTSMYLCASSEGVRTGELFFGEGSRLTVL.

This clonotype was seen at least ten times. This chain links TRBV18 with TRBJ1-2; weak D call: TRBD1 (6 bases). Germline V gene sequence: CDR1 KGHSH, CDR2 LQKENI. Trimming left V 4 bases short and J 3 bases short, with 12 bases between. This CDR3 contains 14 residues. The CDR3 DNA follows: TGTGCCAGCTCACTAGGACAGACCGACTATGGCTACACCTTC. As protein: CASSLGQTDYGYTF.

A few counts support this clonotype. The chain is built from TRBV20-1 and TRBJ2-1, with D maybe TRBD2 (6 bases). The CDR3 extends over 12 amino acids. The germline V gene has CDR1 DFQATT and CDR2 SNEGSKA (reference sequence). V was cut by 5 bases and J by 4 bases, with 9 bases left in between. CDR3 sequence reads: CSAAGFYNEQFF. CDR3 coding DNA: TGCAGTGCTGCGGGATTTTACAATGAGCAGTTCTTC.

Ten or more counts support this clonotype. The CDR3 spells CASSDNLSYNEQFF. In DNA, the CDR3 is TGTGCCAGCAGTGACAACCTCTCCTACAATGAGCAGTTCTTC. This rearrangement joins TRBV2 to TRBJ2-1, with D uncertain. In germline, CDR1 is SNHLY, CDR2 FYNNEI. With 3 bases removed from V and 0 bases from J, the gap between germline ends came to 6 bases. This CDR3 is built from 14 residues. The whole variable domain, remainder taken from reference TRBV2 and TRBJ2-1, is EPEVTQTPSHQVTQMGQEVILRCVPISNHLYFYWYRQILGQKVEFLVSFYNNEISEKSEIFDDQFSVERPDGSNFTLKIRSTKLEDSAMYFCASSDNLSYNEQFFGPGTRLTVL.

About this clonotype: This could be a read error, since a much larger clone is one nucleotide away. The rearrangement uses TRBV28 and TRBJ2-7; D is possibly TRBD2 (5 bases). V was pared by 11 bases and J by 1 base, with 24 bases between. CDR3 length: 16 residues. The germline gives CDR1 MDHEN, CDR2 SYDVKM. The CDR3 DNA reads TGTGCCGGCACACGACCGGGTCCCACGGGATCCTACGAGCAGTACTTC. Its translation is CAGTRPGPTGSYEQYF. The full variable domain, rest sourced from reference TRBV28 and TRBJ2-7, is DVKVTQSSRYLVKRTGEKVFLECVQDMDHENMFWYRQDPGLGLRLIYFSYDVKMKEKGDIPEGYSVSREKKERFSLILESASTNQTSMYLCAGTRPGPTGSYEQYFGPGTRLTVT.

As DNA, the CDR3 is TGTGCCAGCAGTGAAAGGGCCCGGAATGGGCCCCAGCATTTT. Amino acid sequence: CASSERARNGPQHF. The J gene is TRBJ1-5, the V gene TRBV2; D remains unclear. The germline V gene encodes CDR1 SNHLY and CDR2 FYNNEI. V shed 2 bases and J shed 9 bases, with 14 bases lying between them. The CDR3 spans 14 residues.

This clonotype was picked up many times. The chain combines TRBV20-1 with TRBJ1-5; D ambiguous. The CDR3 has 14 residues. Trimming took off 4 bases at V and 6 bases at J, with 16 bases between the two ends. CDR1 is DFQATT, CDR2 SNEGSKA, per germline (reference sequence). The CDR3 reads CSANDGTVGQPQHF. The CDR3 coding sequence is TGCAGTGCTAATGACGGCACAGTGGGTCAGCCCCAGCATTTT.

CDR3 sequence (DNA): TGTGCCATCAGGTCGGATGAACAAGAGACCCAGTACTTC. Translating gives CAIRSDEQETQYF. The V and J genes are TRBV10-3 and TRBJ2-5; D remains ambiguous. CDR3 length: 13 amino acids. V gave up 6 bases and J gave up 2 bases, with 10 bases separating them. Germline V gives CDR1 ENHRY, CDR2 SYGVKD.

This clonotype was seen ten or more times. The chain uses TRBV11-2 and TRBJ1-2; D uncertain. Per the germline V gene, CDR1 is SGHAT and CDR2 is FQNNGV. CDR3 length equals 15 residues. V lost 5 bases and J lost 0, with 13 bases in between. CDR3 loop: CASSPSAATNYGYTF. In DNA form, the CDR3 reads TGTGCCAGCAGCCCCTCGGCGGCTACTAACTATGGCTACACCTTC.

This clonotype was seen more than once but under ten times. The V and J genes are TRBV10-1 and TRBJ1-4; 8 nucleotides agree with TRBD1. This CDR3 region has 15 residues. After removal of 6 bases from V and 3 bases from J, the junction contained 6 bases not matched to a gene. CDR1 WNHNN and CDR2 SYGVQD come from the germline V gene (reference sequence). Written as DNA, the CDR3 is TGCGCCAGCAGGACGGGACAGGTCGCTAATGAAAAACTGTTTTTT. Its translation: CASRTGQVANEKLFF.

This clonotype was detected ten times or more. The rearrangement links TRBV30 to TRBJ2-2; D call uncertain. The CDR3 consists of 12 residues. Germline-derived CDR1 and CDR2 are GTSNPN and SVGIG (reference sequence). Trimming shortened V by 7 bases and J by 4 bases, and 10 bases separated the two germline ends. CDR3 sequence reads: CASRPGTGELFF. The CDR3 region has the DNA TGTGCCTCAAGACCGGGCACCGGGGAGCTGTTTTTT.

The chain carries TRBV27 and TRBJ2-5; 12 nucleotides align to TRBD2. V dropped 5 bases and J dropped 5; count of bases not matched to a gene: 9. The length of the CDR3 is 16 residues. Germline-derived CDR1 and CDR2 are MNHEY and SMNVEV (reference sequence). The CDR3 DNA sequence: TGTGCCAGCAGTGACCCGACTAGCGGGAGTTATGAGACCCAGTACTTC. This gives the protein CASSDPTSGSYETQYF.

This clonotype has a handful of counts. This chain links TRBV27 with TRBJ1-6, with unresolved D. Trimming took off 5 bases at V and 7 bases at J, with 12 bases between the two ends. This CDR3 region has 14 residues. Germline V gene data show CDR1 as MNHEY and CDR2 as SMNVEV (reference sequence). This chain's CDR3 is CASSPPSRNSPLHF. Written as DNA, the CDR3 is TGTGCCAGCAGTCCCCCCTCAAGGAATTCACCCCTCCACTTT.

CDR3 nucleotides: TGTGCCAGCAGCTTGAACGGACGATCAGGGCCCGTACCCCACAATGAGCAGTTCTTC. Protein: CASSLNGRSGPVPHNEQFF. The chain carries TRBV5-5 and TRBJ2-1; D possibly corresponds to TRBD1 (5 bases). There are 19 residues in the CDR3. CDR1 SGHKS and CDR2 YYEKEE come from the germline V gene (reference sequence). Trimming shortened V by 1 base and J by 5 bases, and 25 bases separated the two germline ends.

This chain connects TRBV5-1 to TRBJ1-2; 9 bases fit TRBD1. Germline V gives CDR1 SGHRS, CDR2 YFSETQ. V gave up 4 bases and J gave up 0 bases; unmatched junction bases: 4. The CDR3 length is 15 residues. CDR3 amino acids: CASSGTGITNYGYTF. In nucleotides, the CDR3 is TGCGCCAGCAGCGGGACAGGGATTACTAACTATGGCTACACCTTC.

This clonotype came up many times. This chain's CDR3 is CAWNHPGTEAFF. In nucleotides, the CDR3 is TGTGCCTGGAACCATCCCGGGACGGAAGCTTTCTTT. The chain has TRBV30 and TRBJ1-1; TRBD1 might be the D (5 bases). Germline-derived CDR1 and CDR2 are GTSNPN and SVGIG (reference sequence). V was pared by 4 bases and J by 8 bases, with 14 bases between. The CDR3 length is 12 residues.

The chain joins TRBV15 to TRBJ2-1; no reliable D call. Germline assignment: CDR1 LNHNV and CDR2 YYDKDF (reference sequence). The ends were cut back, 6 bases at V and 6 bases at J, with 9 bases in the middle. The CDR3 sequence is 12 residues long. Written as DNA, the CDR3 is TGTGCCACCAGAAACAGATTCAATGAGCAGTTCTTC. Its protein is CATRNRFNEQFF.

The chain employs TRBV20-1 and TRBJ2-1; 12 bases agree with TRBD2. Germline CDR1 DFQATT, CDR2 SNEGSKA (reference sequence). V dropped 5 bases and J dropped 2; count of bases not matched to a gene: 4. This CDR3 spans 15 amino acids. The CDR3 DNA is TGCAGTGCTCGGACTAGCGGGAACCCCTACAATGAGCAGTTCTTC. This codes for CSARTSGNPYNEQFF.

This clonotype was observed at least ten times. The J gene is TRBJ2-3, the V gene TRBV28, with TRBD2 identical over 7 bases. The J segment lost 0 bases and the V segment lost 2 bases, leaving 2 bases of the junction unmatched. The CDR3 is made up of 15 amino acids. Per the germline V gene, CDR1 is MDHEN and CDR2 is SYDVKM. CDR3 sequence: CASSLRAGSTDTQYF. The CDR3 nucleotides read TGTGCCAGCAGTTTACGAGCGGGGAGCACAGATACGCAGTATTTT.

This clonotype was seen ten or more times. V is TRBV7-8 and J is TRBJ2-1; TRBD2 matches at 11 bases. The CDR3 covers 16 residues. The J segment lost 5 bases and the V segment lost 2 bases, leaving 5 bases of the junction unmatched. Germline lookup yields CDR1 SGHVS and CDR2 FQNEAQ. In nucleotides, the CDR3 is TGTGCCAGCAGCTTAATAGCGGGAGGGCCTAACAATGAGCAGTTCTTC. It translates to CASSLIAGGPNNEQFF.

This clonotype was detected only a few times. DNA of the CDR3: TGTGCCAGCATTGCGGACAGGGGCGGCCCTGGGGCCAACGTCCTGACTTTC. Its protein product is CASIADRGGPGANVLTF. The chain combines TRBV12-3 or TRBV12-4 with TRBJ2-6, with 9 bases matching TRBD1. The CDR3 consists of 17 residues. J was trimmed by 2 bases and V by 7 bases; bases with no gene match: 9.

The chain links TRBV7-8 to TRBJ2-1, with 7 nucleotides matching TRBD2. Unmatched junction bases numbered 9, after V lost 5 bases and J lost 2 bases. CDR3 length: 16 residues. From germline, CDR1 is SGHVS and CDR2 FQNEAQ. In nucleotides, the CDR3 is TGTGCCAGCAGCCTGTCTGGCGGGAGTACCTACAATGAGCAGTTCTTC. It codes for CASSLSGGSTYNEQFF.

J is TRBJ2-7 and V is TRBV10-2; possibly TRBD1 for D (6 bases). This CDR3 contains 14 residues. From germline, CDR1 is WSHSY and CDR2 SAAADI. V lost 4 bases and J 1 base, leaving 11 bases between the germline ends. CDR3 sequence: CASSGQARSYEQYF. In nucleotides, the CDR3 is TGCGCCAGCAGTGGACAGGCGAGATCCTACGAGCAGTACTTC.

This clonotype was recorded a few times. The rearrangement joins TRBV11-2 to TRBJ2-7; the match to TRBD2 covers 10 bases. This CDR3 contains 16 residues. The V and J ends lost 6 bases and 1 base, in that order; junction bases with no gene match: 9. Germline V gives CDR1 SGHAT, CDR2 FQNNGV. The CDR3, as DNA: TGTGCCAGCAGGGTTATTAGCGGGAGGTCTTCCTACGAGCAGTACTTC. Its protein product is CASRVISGRSSYEQYF.

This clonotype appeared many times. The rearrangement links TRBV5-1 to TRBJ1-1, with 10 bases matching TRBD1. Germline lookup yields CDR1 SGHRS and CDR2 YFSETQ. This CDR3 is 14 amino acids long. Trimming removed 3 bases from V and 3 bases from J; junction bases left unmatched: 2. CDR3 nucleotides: TGCGCCAGCAGCTACGGGACAGGGGACACTGAAGCTTTCTTT. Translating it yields CASSYGTGDTEAFF. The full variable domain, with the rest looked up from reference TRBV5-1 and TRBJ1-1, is KAGVTQTPRYLIKTRGQQVTLSCSPISGHRSVSWYQQTPGQGLQFLFEYFSETQRNKGNFPGRFSGRQFSNSRSEMNVSTLELGDSALYLCASSYGTGDTEAFFGQGTRLTVV.

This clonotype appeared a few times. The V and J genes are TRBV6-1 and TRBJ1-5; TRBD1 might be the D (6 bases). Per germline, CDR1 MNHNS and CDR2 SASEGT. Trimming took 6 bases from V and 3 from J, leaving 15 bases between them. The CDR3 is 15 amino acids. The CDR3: CASSPIRGLNQPQHF. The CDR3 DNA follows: TGTGCCAGCAGCCCGATCAGGGGACTCAATCAGCCCCAGCATTTT.

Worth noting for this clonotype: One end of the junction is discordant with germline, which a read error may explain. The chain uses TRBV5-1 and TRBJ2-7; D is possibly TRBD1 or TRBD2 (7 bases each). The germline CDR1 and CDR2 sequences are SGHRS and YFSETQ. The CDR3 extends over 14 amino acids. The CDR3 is CANSLEQGGNEQYF. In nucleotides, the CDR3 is TGCGCCAACAGCTTGGAGCAGGGGGGGAACGAGCAGTACTTC.

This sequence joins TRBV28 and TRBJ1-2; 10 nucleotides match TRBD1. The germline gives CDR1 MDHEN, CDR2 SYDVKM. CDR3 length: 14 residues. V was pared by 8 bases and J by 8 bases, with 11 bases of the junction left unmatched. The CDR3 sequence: CASSQLGQGYGYTF. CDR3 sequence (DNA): TGTGCCAGCTCCCAACTGGGACAGGGGTACGGCTACACCTTC.